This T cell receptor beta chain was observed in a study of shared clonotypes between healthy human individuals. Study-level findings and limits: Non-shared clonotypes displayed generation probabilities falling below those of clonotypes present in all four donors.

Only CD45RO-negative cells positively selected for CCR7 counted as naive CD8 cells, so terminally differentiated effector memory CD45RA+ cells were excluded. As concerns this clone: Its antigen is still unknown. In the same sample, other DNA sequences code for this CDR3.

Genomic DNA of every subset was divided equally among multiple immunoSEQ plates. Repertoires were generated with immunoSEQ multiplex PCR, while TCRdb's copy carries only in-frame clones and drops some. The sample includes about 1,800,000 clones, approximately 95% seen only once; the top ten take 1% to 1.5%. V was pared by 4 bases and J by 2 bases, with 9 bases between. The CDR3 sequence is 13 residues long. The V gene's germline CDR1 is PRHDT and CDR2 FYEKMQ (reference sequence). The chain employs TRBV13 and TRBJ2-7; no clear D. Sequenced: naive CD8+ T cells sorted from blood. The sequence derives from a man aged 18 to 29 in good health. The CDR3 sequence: CASSSESTYEQYF. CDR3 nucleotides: TGTGCCAGCAGCTCGGAGAGTACCTACGAGCAGTACTTC.